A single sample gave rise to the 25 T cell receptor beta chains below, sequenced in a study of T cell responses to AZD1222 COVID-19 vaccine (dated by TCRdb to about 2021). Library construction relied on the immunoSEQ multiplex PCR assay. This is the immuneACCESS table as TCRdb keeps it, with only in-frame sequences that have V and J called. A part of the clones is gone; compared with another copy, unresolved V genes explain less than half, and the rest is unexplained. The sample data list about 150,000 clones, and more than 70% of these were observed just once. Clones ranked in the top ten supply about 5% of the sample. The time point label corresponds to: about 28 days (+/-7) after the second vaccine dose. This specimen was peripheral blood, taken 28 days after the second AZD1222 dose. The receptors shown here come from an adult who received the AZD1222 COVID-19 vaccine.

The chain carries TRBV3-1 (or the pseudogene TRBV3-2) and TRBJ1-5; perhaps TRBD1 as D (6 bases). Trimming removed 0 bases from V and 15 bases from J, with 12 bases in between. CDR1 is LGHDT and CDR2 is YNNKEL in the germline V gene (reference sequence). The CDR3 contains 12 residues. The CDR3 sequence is CASSQETGLVHF. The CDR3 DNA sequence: TGTGCCAGCAGCCAAGAGACAGGCCTAGTGCATTTT.

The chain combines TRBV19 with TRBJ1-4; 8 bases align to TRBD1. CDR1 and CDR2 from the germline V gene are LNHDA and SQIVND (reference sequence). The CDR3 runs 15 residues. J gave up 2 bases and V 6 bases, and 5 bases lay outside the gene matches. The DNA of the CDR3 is TGTGCCAGTAGAAGACAGGGGTTGACTAATGAAAAACTGTTTTTT. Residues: CASRRQGLTNEKLFF.

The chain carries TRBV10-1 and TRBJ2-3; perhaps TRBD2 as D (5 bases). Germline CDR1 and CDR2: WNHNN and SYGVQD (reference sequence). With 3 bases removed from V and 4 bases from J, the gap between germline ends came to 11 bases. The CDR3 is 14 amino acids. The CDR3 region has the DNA TGCGCCAGCAGTGACCCCCGGGGTTCAGATACGCAGTATTTT. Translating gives CASSDPRGSDTQYF.

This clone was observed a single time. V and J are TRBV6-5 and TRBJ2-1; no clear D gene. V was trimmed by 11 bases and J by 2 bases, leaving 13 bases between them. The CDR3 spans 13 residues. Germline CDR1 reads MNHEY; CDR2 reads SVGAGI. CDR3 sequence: CACRVLTYNEQFF. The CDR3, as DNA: TGTGCCTGCCGGGTCCTCACCTACAATGAGCAGTTCTTC.

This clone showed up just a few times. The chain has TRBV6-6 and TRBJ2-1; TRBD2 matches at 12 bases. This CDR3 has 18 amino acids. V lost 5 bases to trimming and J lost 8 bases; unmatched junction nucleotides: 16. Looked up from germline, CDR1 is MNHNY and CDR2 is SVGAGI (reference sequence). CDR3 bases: TGTGCCAGCAGTCCAGGACTAGCGGGGCCCAGAATGGAGGATGAGCAGTTCTTC. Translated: CASSPGLAGPRMEDEQFF.

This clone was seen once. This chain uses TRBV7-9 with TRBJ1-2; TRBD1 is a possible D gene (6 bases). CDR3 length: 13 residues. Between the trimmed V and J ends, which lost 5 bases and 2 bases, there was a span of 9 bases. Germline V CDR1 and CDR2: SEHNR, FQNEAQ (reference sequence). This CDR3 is CASSPDRNYGYTF. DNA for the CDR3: TGTGCCAGCAGCCCAGACAGGAACTATGGCTACACCTTC.

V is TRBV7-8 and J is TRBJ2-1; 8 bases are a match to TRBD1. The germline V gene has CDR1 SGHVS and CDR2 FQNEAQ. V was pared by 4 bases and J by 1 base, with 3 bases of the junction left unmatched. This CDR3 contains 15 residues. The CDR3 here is CASSSRQGSYNEQFF. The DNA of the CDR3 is TGTGCCAGCAGCTCTAGACAGGGGTCCTACAATGAGCAGTTCTTC. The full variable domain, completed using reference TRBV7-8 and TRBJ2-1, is GAGVSQSPRYKVAKRGQDVALRCDPISGHVSLFWYQQALGQGPEFLTYFQNEAQLDKSGLPSDRFFAERPEGSVSTLKIQRTQQEDSAVYLCASSSRQGSYNEQFFGPGTRLTVL.

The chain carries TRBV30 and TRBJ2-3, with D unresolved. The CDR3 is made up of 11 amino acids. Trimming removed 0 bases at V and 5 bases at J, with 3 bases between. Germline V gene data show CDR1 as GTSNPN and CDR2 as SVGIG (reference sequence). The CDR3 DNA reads TGTGCCTGGAGTGTGTTAGATACGCAGTATTTT. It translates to CAWSVLDTQYF.

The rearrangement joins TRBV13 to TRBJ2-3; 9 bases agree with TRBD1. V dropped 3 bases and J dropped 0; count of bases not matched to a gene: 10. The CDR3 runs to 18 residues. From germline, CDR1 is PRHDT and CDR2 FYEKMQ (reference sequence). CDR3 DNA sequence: TGTGCCAGCAGCTTCCCTGGACAGGGGATCCCTAGCACAGATACGCAGTATTTT. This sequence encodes CASSFPGQGIPSTDTQYF.

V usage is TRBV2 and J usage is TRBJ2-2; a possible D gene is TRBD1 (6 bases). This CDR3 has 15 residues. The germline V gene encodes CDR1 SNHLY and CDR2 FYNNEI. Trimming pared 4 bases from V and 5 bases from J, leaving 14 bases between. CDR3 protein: CASSGYRVRTGELFF. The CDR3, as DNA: TGTGCCAGCAGTGGATACAGGGTCCGAACCGGGGAGCTGTTTTTT.

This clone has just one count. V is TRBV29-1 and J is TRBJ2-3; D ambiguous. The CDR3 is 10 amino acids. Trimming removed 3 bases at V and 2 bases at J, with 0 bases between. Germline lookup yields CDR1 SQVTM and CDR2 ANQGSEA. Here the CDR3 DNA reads TGCAGCGTTGACACAGATACGCAGTATTTT. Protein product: CSVDTDTQYF.

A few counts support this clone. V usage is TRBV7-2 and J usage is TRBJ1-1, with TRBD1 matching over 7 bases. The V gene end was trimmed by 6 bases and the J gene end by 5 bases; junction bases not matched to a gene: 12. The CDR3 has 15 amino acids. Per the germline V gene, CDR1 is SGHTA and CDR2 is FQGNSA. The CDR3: CASSSWTGGSTEAFF. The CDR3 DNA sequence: TGTGCCAGCAGTTCTTGGACAGGAGGAAGTACTGAAGCTTTCTTT.

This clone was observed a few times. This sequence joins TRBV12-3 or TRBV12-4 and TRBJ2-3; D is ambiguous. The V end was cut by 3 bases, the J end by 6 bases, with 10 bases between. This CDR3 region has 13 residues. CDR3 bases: TGTGCCAGCAGTTTCCCCCCCCGGGATACGCAGTATTTT. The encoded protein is CASSFPPRDTQYF.

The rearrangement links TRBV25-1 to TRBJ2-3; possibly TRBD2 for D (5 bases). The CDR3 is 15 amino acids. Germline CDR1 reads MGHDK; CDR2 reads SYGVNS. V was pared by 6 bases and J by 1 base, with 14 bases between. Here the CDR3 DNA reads TGTGCCAGCAGCGAGGGCCGATGGGGCACAGATACGCAGTATTTT. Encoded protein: CASSEGRWGTDTQYF.

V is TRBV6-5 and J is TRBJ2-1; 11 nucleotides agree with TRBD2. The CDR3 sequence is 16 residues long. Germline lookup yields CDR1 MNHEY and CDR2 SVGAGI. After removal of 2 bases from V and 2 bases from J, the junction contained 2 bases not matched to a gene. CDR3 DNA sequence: TGTGCCAGCAGTTACGGTAGCGGGGGGGCCTACAATGAGCAGTTCTTC. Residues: CASSYGSGGAYNEQFF.

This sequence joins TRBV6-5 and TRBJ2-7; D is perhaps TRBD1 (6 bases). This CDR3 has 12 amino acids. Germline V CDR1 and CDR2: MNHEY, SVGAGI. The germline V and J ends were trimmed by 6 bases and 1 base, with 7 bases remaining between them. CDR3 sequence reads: CASRDRSYEQYF. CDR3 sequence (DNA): TGTGCCAGCAGGGACAGATCCTACGAGCAGTACTTC.

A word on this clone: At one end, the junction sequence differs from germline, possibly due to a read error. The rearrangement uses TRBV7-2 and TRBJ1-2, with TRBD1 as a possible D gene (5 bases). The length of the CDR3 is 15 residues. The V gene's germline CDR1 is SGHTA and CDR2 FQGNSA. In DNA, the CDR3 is TGTGCCAGCAGCTTAGCGAGGGGTCAGGGAGGAGGTTTTGGCTTC. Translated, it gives CASSLARGQGGGFGF.

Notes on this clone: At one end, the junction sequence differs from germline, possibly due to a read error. CDR3 sequence reads: CASTQLWAGGRGDVF. The CDR3 nucleotides read TGTGCCAGCACCCAATTATGGGCAGGGGGCCGAGGGGACGTTTTT. This chain joins TRBV5-8 and TRBJ1-4, with 8 bases lining up with TRBD1. The germline V gene encodes CDR1 SGHTS and CDR2 YDEGEE. This CDR3 comprises 15 residues.

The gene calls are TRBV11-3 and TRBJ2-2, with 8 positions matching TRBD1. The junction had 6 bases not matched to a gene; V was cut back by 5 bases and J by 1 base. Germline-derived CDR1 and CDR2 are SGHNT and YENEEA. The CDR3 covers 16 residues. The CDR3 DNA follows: TGTGCCAGCAGCCCCCGCGGGACAGGGAACACCGGGGAGCTGTTTTTT. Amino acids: CASSPRGTGNTGELFF. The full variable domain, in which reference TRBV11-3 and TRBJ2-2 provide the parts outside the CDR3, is EAGVVQSPRYKIIEKKQPVAFWCNPISGHNTLYWYLQNLGQGPELLIRYENEEAVDDSQLPKDRFSAERLKGVDSTLKIQPAELGDSAVYLCASSPRGTGNTGELFFGEGSRLTVL.

The CDR3: CASTKTGDVRGTQYF. The CDR3 bases are TGTGCCAGCACCAAAACAGGGGATGTTCGAGGGACCCAGTACTTC. The chain joins TRBV6-5 to TRBJ2-5; 7 bases map to TRBD1. Germline CDR1 is MNHEY and CDR2 is SVGAGI. V dropped 7 bases and J dropped 7; count of bases not matched to a gene: 15. This CDR3 contains 15 residues.

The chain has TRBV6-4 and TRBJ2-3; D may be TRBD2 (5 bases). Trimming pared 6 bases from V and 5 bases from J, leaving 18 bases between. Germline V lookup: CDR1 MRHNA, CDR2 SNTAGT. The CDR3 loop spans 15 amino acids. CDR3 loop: CASRNRGPRGDTQYF. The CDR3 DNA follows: TGTGCCAGCAGGAACAGAGGTCCACGGGGAGATACGCAGTATTTT.

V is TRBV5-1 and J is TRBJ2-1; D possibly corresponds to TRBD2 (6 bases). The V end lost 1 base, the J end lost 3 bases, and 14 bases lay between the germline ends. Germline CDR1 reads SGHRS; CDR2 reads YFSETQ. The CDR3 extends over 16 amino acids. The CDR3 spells CASSLRGGWDYNEQFF. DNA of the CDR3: TGCGCCAGCAGCTTGAGGGGAGGATGGGACTACAATGAGCAGTTCTTC. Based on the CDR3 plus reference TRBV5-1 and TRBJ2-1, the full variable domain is KAGVTQTPRYLIKTRGQQVTLSCSPISGHRSVSWYQQTPGQGLQFLFEYFSETQRNKGNFPGRFSGRQFSNSRSEMNVSTLELGDSALYLCASSLRGGWDYNEQFFGPGTRLTVL.

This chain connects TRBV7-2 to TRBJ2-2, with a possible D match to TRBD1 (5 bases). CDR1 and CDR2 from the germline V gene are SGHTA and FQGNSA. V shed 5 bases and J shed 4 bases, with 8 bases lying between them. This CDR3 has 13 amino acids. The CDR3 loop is CASSVDSTGELFF. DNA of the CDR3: TGTGCCAGCAGCGTTGACAGCACCGGGGAGCTGTTTTTT.

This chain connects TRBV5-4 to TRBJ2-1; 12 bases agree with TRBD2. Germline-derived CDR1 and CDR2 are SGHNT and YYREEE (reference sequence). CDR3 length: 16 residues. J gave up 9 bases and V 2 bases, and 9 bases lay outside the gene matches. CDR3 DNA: TGTGCCAGCAGCTTCTTTGCGACTAGCGGGGGAGGTGAGCAGTTCTTC. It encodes CASSFFATSGGGEQFF.

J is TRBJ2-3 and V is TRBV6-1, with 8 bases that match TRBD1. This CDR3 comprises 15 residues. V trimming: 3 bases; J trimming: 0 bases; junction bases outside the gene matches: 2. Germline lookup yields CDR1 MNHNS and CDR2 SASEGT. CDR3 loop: CASSDGTGSTDTQYF. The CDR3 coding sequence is TGTGCCAGCAGTGATGGGACAGGCAGCACAGATACGCAGTATTTT.